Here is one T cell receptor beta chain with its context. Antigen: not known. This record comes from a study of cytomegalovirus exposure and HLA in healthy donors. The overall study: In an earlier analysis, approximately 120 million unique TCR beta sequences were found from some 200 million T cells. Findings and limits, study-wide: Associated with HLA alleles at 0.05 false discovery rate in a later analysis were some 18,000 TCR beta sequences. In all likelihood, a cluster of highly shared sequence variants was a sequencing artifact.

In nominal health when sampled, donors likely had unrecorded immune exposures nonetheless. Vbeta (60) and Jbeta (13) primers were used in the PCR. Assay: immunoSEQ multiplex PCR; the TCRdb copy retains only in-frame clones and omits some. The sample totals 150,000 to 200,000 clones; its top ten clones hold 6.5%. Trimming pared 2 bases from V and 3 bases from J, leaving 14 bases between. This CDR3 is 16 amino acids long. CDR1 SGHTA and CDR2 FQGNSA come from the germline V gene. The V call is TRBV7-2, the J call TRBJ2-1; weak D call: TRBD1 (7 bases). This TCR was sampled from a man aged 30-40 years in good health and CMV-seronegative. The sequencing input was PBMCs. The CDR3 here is CASSLRQGGGYNEQFF. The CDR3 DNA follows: TGTGCCAGCAGCTTACGACAGGGAGGTGGCTACAATGAGCAGTTCTTC.